These 32 T cell receptor beta chains came from one sample sequenced in a study of shared clonotypes between healthy human individuals. Terminally differentiated effector memory CD45RA+ cells were left out of the naive CD8 fraction, which was CD45RO-negative and positively selected for CCR7. Sequencing was performed with immunoSEQ multiplex PCR; in TCRdb, only in-frame clones are kept and a portion is missing. The sample records about 590,000 clones, roughly 95% being singletons. Input material: naive CD8+ T cells sorted from blood. All receptors derive from a woman in her 30s in good health.

The V gene is TRBV6-6, the J gene TRBJ1-1, with TRBD1 as a possible D gene (5 bases). V was pared by 5 bases and J by 2 bases, with 15 bases between. The CDR3 is 15 residues long. The germline V gene encodes CDR1 MNHNY and CDR2 SVGAGI (reference sequence). The CDR3 coding sequence is TGTGCCAGCAGTCACTTAACGGGGCTAAACACTGAAGCTTTCTTT. Translated: CASSHLTGLNTEAFF.

The chain uses TRBV18 and TRBJ1-1; the D is unclear. Deletions cut 0 bases from V and 0 bases from J, with 5 bases between. CDR1 KGHSH and CDR2 LQKENI come from the germline V gene. This CDR3 is 14 amino acids long. The CDR3 loop reads CASSPPTVNTEAFF. CDR3 DNA: TGTGCCAGCTCACCACCGACGGTGAACACTGAAGCTTTCTTT.

The chain couples TRBV5-6 to TRBJ2-6, with TRBD1 as a possible D gene (5 bases). CDR1 SGHDT and CDR2 YYEEEE come from the germline V gene. Trimming took 4 bases from V and 4 from J, leaving 12 bases between them. The CDR3 length is 15 residues. The CDR3 bases are TGTGCCAGCAGCCTAAGACAGTCCGGGGCCAACGTCCTGACTTTC. It translates to CASSLRQSGANVLTF.

The V gene is TRBV15, the J gene TRBJ2-7, with D perhaps matching TRBD2 (5 bases). CDR1 LNHNV and CDR2 YYDKDF come from the germline V gene (reference sequence). The CDR3 is 14 amino acids. V was clipped by 7 bases and J by 0 bases, with 13 bases between them. In DNA, the CDR3 is TGTGCCACCACCGCGGGCGGAAGCTCCTACGAGCAGTACTTC. Protein: CATTAGGSSYEQYF.

This CDR3 is CASSLSFTSRGEQFF. The CDR3 DNA is TGTGCCAGCAGCTTGTCATTTACCTCTCGGGGTGAGCAGTTCTTC. This chain joins TRBV5-4 and TRBJ2-1, with a possible D match to TRBD2 (5 bases). The CDR3 has 15 residues. Germline loops: CDR1 SGHNT, CDR2 YYREEE (reference sequence). The ends were cut back, 1 base at V and 9 bases at J, with 17 bases in the middle.

This sequence joins TRBV2 and TRBJ2-1, with a weak D call TRBD1 (6 bases). V was trimmed by 1 base and J by 1 base, leaving 14 bases between them. This CDR3 comprises 17 residues. Germline values: CDR1 SNHLY, CDR2 FYNNEI. The CDR3 coding sequence is TGTGCCAGCAGTGAAGATAGGACAGAGCCGTCCTACAATGAGCAGTTCTTC. This gives the protein CASSEDRTEPSYNEQFF.

This chain connects TRBV14 to TRBJ1-2; TRBD1 agrees at 10 bases. This CDR3 has 14 amino acids. Trimming took 1 base from V and 6 from J; bases not matched to a gene: 2. The germline gives CDR1 SGHDN, CDR2 FVKESK. As DNA, the CDR3 is TGTGCCAGCAGCCAAGCCGGGACAGGGGATGGCTACACCTTC. Residues: CASSQAGTGDGYTF.

This clone was observed a single time. J is TRBJ1-1 and V is TRBV2, with D unclear. Deletions cut 2 bases from V and 0 bases from J, with 10 bases between. CDR1 and CDR2 from the germline V gene are SNHLY and FYNNEI. This CDR3 contains 15 residues. The CDR3 is CASSERSKLNTEAFF. CDR3 nucleotides: TGTGCCAGCAGTGAACGATCAAAACTGAACACTGAAGCTTTCTTT. Full variable domain (outside the CDR3, taken from reference TRBV2 and TRBJ1-1): EPEVTQTPSHQVTQMGQEVILRCVPISNHLYFYWYRQILGQKVEFLVSFYNNEISEKSEIFDDQFSVERPDGSNFTLKIRSTKLEDSAMYFCASSERSKLNTEAFFGQGTRLTVV.

The chain is built from TRBV14 and TRBJ2-1; a weak D match, TRBD1 (6 bases). Germline CDR1 reads SGHDN; CDR2 reads FVKESK. The CDR3 covers 13 residues. The V and J ends lost 6 bases and 10 bases respectively, with 16 bases between them. CDR3 DNA sequence: TGTGCCAGCAGGGAGACAGGCAGAACCGAGCAGTTCTTC. Residues: CASRETGRTEQFF. Full variable domain (rest looked up from reference TRBV14 and TRBJ2-1): EAGVTQFPSHSVIEKGQTVTLRCDPISGHDNLYWYRRVMGKEIKFLLHFVKESKQDESGMPNNRFLAERTGGTYSTLKVQPAELEDSGVYFCASRETGRTEQFFGPGTRLTVL.

In DNA form, the CDR3 reads TGTGCCAGCAGTTTTGTAGGGGCGGGCTACGAGCAGTACTTC. This translates into CASSFVGAGYEQYF. The chain couples TRBV28 to TRBJ2-7; D might be TRBD1 or TRBD2, each matching 5 bases. Looked up from germline, CDR1 is MDHEN and CDR2 is SYDVKM. V was pared by 3 bases and J by 3 bases, with 12 bases between. The CDR3 sequence is 14 residues long.

The gene calls are TRBV7-9 and TRBJ2-1; 9 bases align to TRBD1. The CDR3 runs 19 residues. Trimming removed 7 bases from V and 0 bases from J; junction bases left unmatched: 16. Germline loops: CDR1 SEHNR, CDR2 FQNEAQ (reference sequence). The CDR3 DNA sequence: TGTGCCAGCACCCACGGATCTACAGGGGGCTCTAGCTCCTACAATGAGCAGTTCTTC. Amino acid sequence: CASTHGSTGGSSSYNEQFF.

The chain links TRBV6-6 to TRBJ1-2; 8 nucleotides agree with TRBD1. V gave up 8 bases and J gave up 8 bases; unmatched junction bases: 10. The CDR3 runs to 13 residues. Germline V gene data show CDR1 as MNHNY and CDR2 as SVGAGI (reference sequence). The CDR3 DNA reads TGTGCCAGCCTAGGAGGACAGGGTCGCGGCTACACCTTC. Protein: CASLGGQGRGYTF.

V usage is TRBV5-6 and J usage is TRBJ1-2; tentative D call: TRBD1 (5 bases). Germline values: CDR1 SGHDT, CDR2 YYEEEE. The CDR3 loop spans 16 amino acids. Between the trimmed V and J ends, which lost 5 bases and 1 base, there was a span of 18 bases. The CDR3: CASRKGTTGDNYGYTF. The CDR3, as DNA: TGTGCCAGCAGGAAGGGGACGACGGGTGATAACTATGGCTACACCTTC.

The V and J genes are TRBV11-2 and TRBJ2-2; D possibly corresponds to TRBD1 (5 bases). CDR1 is SGHAT and CDR2 is FQNNGV in the germline V gene. The CDR3 has 15 amino acids. The V and J ends lost 11 bases and 5 bases respectively, with 21 bases between them. CDR3 DNA sequence: TGTGCCGGCAAAGCGACAGAGAACATAACCGGGGAGCTGTTTTTT. It yields the protein CAGKATENITGELFF.

This clone was picked up a small number of times. The V call is TRBV27, the J call TRBJ1-1; D ambiguous. This CDR3 is 13 amino acids long. The V and J ends lost 3 bases and 3 bases respectively, with 8 bases between them. CDR1 is MNHEY and CDR2 is SMNVEV in the germline V gene (reference sequence). The CDR3 coding sequence is TGTGCCAGCAGTTTGACAAGCGACACTGAAGCTTTCTTT. This encodes CASSLTSDTEAFF.

This chain links TRBV5-4 with TRBJ1-2; weak D call: TRBD1 (6 bases). CDR3 length: 15 amino acids. V was pared by 4 bases and J by 4 bases, with 17 bases between. CDR1 and CDR2 (germline): SGHNT, YYREEE (reference sequence). The CDR3 DNA reads as TGTGCCAGCAGCATTGACAGGCTGGATATCTATGGCTACACCTTC. Translating gives CASSIDRLDIYGYTF.

The chain is built from TRBV14 and TRBJ2-7, with D perhaps assigned TRBD1 or TRBD2 (5 bases each). The CDR3 has 15 amino acids. The V end was cut by 4 bases, the J end by 4 bases, with 17 bases between. CDR1 and CDR2 (germline): SGHDN, FVKESK. The CDR3, as DNA: TGTGCCAGCAGCCGTTATATTGGGGGTTTTTACGAGCAGTACTTC. Amino acids: CASSRYIGGFYEQYF.

V and J are TRBV5-4 and TRBJ2-7; D uncertain. Germline CDR1 reads SGHNT; CDR2 reads YYREEE (reference sequence). The CDR3 length is 11 residues. V was pared by 4 bases and J by 5 bases, with 7 bases between. This CDR3 reads CASSGQNEQYF. CDR3 nucleotide sequence: TGTGCCAGCAGCGGGCAAAACGAGCAGTACTTC.

The chain recombines TRBV11-2 with TRBJ2-7; a possible D gene is TRBD1 (5 bases). V lost 0 bases, J lost 2 bases, and 8 bases lay in between. Germline V gene data show CDR1 as SGHAT and CDR2 as FQNNGV. The CDR3 is 14 amino acids. The DNA of the CDR3 is TGTGCCAGCAGCTTAGAGTCCAGGGCCTACGAGCAGTACTTC. Amino acid sequence: CASSLESRAYEQYF.

The gene calls are TRBV2 and TRBJ2-1, with D hard to call. Per the germline V gene, CDR1 is SNHLY and CDR2 is FYNNEI. V was clipped by 3 bases and J by 3 bases, with 12 bases between them. The CDR3 extends over 15 amino acids. This chain's CDR3 is CASSDPGVYYNEQFF. As DNA, the CDR3 is TGTGCCAGCAGTGATCCCGGCGTTTACTACAATGAGCAGTTCTTC.

This chain links TRBV2 with TRBJ2-3; a weak D match, TRBD1 (5 bases). V shed 4 bases and J shed 0 bases, with 14 bases lying between them. Per the germline V gene, CDR1 is SNHLY and CDR2 is FYNNEI. The CDR3 totals 16 residues. This CDR3 reads CASSGVDRTSTDTQYF. CDR3 nucleotide sequence: TGTGCCAGCAGTGGGGTTGACAGAACTAGCACAGATACGCAGTATTTT.

The gene calls are TRBV28 and TRBJ2-1; 8 bases align to TRBD2. V lost 6 bases, J lost 10 bases, and 8 bases stayed unmatched. This CDR3 spans 13 amino acids. The V gene's germline CDR1 is MDHEN and CDR2 SYDVKM. The CDR3 loop reads CASRREGNQEQFF. The CDR3, as DNA: TGTGCCAGCAGACGGGAGGGGAATCAGGAGCAGTTCTTC.

V and J are TRBV11-3 and TRBJ2-1; possible D gene TRBD1, 6 bases. From germline, CDR1 is SGHNT and CDR2 YENEEA. V lost 1 base and J lost 3, with 7 bases in between. The CDR3 extends over 14 amino acids. CDR3 in amino acids: CASSLGQDYNEQFF. In DNA, the CDR3 is TGTGCCAGCAGCTTAGGACAGGACTACAATGAGCAGTTCTTC.

The chain carries TRBV27 and TRBJ2-1; D is possibly TRBD1 (8 bases). The CDR3 extends over 14 amino acids. CDR1 MNHEY and CDR2 SMNVEV come from the germline V gene (reference sequence). With 2 bases removed from V and 9 bases from J, the gap between germline ends came to 14 bases. CDR3 loop: CASSLRQGRGEQFF. CDR3 coding DNA: TGTGCCAGCAGTTTACGACAGGGGAGGGGTGAGCAGTTCTTC.

This clone was recorded only once. The rearrangement uses TRBV28 and TRBJ2-1; 12 nucleotides line up with TRBD2. The V gene's germline CDR1 is MDHEN and CDR2 SYDVKM. Unmatched junction bases numbered 11, after V lost 3 bases and J lost 8 bases. The CDR3 is made up of 17 amino acids. CDR3 sequence (DNA): TGTGCCAGCAGTTTCCCCCTAGCGGGAGGGCCTGCTGATGAGCAGTTCTTC. Translation gives CASSFPLAGGPADEQFF.

The chain combines TRBV5-1 with TRBJ2-3, with 10 bases that match TRBD2. After removal of 0 bases from V and 5 bases from J, the junction contained 3 bases not matched to a gene. The germline V gene encodes CDR1 SGHRS and CDR2 YFSETQ. The CDR3 covers 15 residues. The CDR3: CASSLVASGRDTQYF. In DNA, the CDR3 is TGCGCCAGCAGCTTGGTTGCTAGCGGGAGAGATACGCAGTATTTT.

This clone showed up just once. The chain has TRBV4-1 and TRBJ2-3; the D is unclear. The germline gives CDR1 MGHRA, CDR2 YSYEKL. CDR3 length: 14 amino acids. V lost 3 bases and J 6 bases, leaving 13 bases between the germline ends. The CDR3 DNA is TGCGCCAGCAGCCAGGGTCCGTCGACCGATACGCAGTATTTT. It encodes CASSQGPSTDTQYF.

This chain joins TRBV29-1 and TRBJ2-5; maybe TRBD1 (5 bases). Germline V gene sequence: CDR1 SQVTM, CDR2 ANQGSEA. The CDR3 has 13 residues. The CDR3 nucleotides are TGCAGTGCGAGACAGTCAGGTTGGGAGACCCAGTACTTC. This encodes CSARQSGWETQYF.

Note on this clone: The same CDR3 arises from other DNA sequences in this sample as well. V usage is TRBV5-4 and J usage is TRBJ2-7; D remains unclear. In germline, CDR1 is SGHNT, CDR2 YYREEE (reference sequence). V was trimmed by 0 bases and J by 2 bases, leaving 9 bases between them. The CDR3 totals 14 residues. The CDR3 reads CASSLAGTTYEQYF. CDR3 DNA: TGTGCCAGCAGCTTGGCAGGTACCACCTACGAGCAGTACTTC.

This clone is a singleton in its sample. The genes are TRBV6-1 and TRBJ2-5; 9 nucleotides line up with TRBD1. Germline values: CDR1 MNHNS, CDR2 SASEGT. The J segment lost 4 bases and the V segment lost 1 base, leaving 16 bases of the junction unmatched. CDR3 length: 19 residues. The CDR3 spells CASSEDFSRDRVVRETQYF. The CDR3 coding sequence is TGTGCCAGCAGTGAAGATTTTTCGCGGGACAGGGTGGTACGAGAGACCCAGTACTTC.

The chain has TRBV28 and TRBJ2-7; D call uncertain. CDR3 size: 11 residues. Germline CDR1 is MDHEN and CDR2 is SYDVKM. The CDR3 reads CAVVRDYEQYF. For the CDR3, the DNA is TGTGCTGTTGTTAGGGACTACGAGCAGTACTTC.

The J gene is TRBJ2-1, the V gene TRBV27, with 14 bases matching TRBD2. This CDR3 region has 16 residues. From germline, CDR1 is MNHEY and CDR2 SMNVEV (reference sequence). V was clipped by 5 bases and J by 8 bases; unmatched bases: 8. The CDR3 nucleotides read TGTGCCAGCAGTCTTCGACTAGCGGGAGGGTGGGATGAGCAGTTCTTC. Its protein product is CASSLRLAGGWDEQFF.